This T cell receptor beta chain was captured by sequencing in a study of cytomegalovirus exposure and HLA in healthy donors. Whole-study findings and limits: Clusters of TCRs from the first cohort tended to co-occur in the 120 or so validation repertoires (as a later analysis found).

The assay was immunoSEQ multiplex PCR, and TCRdb's table has in-frame clones only and misses some. The table records 200,000 to 250,000 clones, around 78% of them present only once. This clone was picked up a small number of times. Its antigen is currently unknown. Sequenced sample: PBMCs. This receptor was identified in a woman between 18 and 29 years old in good health and CMV-seronegative.

Here the CDR3 DNA reads TGTGCCTGGAGTGTAGCGAGGGAGGACACCGGGGAGCTGTTTTTT. Translated: CAWSVAREDTGELFF. The V call is TRBV30, the J call TRBJ2-2; weak D call: TRBD2 (6 bases). V lost 0 bases to trimming and J lost 3 bases, with 11 bases between them. The CDR3 runs to 15 residues. CDR1 GTSNPN and CDR2 SVGIG come from the germline V gene (reference sequence).